A selection of T cell receptor beta chains follows, all from one sample in a study of T cells in Graves' hyperthyroidism and ophthalmopathy. TCRdb recomputed calls from the multiplex PCR reads with MiXCR, one row per CDR3 protein. Altogether hundreds of thousands of distinct CDR3 sequences are present, about a sixth being singletons, with the ten largest covering 3% to 4%. The specimen sequenced was blood. The source of these receptors is a woman aged 40 to 50 with Graves' ophthalmopathy. Each CDR3 is given with its conserved first and last residue. A D gene is named only where the DNA matches it firmly. Clone size appears in some rows only: once, few, many, or a class for an expanded clone.

J gene: TRBJ1-6
clone size: many
V gene: TRBV2
D gene: .
CDR3 DNA: TGTGCCAGCAGTGAATTACTCTATAATTCACCCCTCCACTTT
CDR3 protein: CASSELLYNSPLHF

J gene: TRBJ2-4
clone size: many
V gene: TRBV2
D gene: .
CDR3 DNA: TGTGCCAGCAGTGTCGCGGGGGCCAAAAACATTCAGTACTTC
CDR3 protein: CASSVAGAKNIQYF

J gene: TRBJ2-1
clone size: many
V gene: TRBV11-2
D gene: TRBD2
CDR3 DNA: TGTGCCAGCAGCTTACCGGGACTAGCGGAATACAATGAGCAGTTCTTC
CDR3 protein: CASSLPGLAEYNEQFF

J gene: TRBJ2-5
clone size: many
V gene: TRBV11-2
D gene: TRBD1
CDR3 DNA: TGTGCCAGCAGCTCTCTAGAGGACAGGGTGAGAGAGACCCAGTACTTC
CDR3 protein: CASSSLEDRVRETQYF

J gene: TRBJ1-5
clone size: few
V gene: TRBV12-3/TRBV12-4
D gene: .
CDR3 DNA: TGTGCCAGCAGTTTCGGACGGAACAATCAGCCCCAGCATTTT
CDR3 protein: CASSFGRNNQPQHF

J gene: TRBJ2-1
clone size: .
V gene: TRBV3-1
D gene: .
CDR3 DNA: TGTGCCAGCAGCAAACGACTAAGCCCTTCTAATGAGCAGTTCTTC
CDR3 protein: CASSKRLSPSNEQFF

J gene: TRBJ2-7
clone size: .
V gene: TRBV7-9
D gene: .
CDR3 DNA: TGTGCCAGCAGTCACTTCCAGGGGACCTACGAGCAGTACTTC
CDR3 protein: CASSHFQGTYEQYF

J gene: TRBJ2-1
clone size: many
V gene: TRBV2
D gene: .
CDR3 DNA: TGTGCCAGCAGTGAAAATGGGTATGAGCAGTTCTTC
CDR3 protein: CASSENGYEQFF

J gene: TRBJ2-7
clone size: .
V gene: TRBV2
D gene: .
CDR3 DNA: TGTGCCAGCAAGGCGGGCGACTCCTACGAGCAGTACTTC
CDR3 protein: CASKAGDSYEQYF

J gene: TRBJ1-3
clone size: few
V gene: TRBV30
D gene: .
CDR3 DNA: TGTGCCTGGACGGAGGCTAACTCTGGAAACACCATATATTTT
CDR3 protein: CAWTEANSGNTIYF

J gene: TRBJ2-3
clone size: .
V gene: TRBV29-1
D gene: .
CDR3 DNA: TGCAGCGTTGGTAGCGGAAGCACAGATACGCAGTATTTT
CDR3 protein: CSVGSGSTDTQYF

J gene: TRBJ2-1
clone size: few
V gene: TRBV7-9
D gene: .
CDR3 DNA: TGTGCCAGCAGCCCCCGACCGATATCCTACAATGAGCAGTTCTTC
CDR3 protein: CASSPRPISYNEQFF

J gene: TRBJ1-5
clone size: many
V gene: TRBV6-2/TRBV6-3
D gene: .
CDR3 DNA: TGTGCCAGCACCCCCCAGGACGGGGGCGGTCAGCCCCAGCATTTT
CDR3 protein: CASTPQDGGGQPQHF

J gene: TRBJ2-1
clone size: many
V gene: TRBV5-4
D gene: TRBD2
CDR3 DNA: TGTGCCAGCATCATACCGGGACTAGCGGGCGATGAGCAGTTCTTC
CDR3 protein: CASIIPGLAGDEQFF

J gene: TRBJ2-7
clone size: .
V gene: TRBV12-3/TRBV12-4
D gene: .
CDR3 DNA: TGTGCCAGCAGTCCCGAGTTCCCCTACGAGCAGTACTTC
CDR3 protein: CASSPEFPYEQYF

J gene: TRBJ2-6
clone size: few
V gene: TRBV18
D gene: .
CDR3 DNA: TGTGCCAGCTCACCATCGCGGCAGGGGGGATCTGGGGCCAACGTCCTGACTTTC
CDR3 protein: CASSPSRQGGSGANVLTF

J gene: TRBJ2-7
clone size: .
V gene: TRBV27
D gene: .
CDR3 DNA: TGTGCCAGCAGGGGAGCTGCGACCTCCTACGAGCAGTACTTC
CDR3 protein: CASRGAATSYEQYF

J gene: TRBJ2-3
clone size: many
V gene: TRBV28
D gene: TRBD1
CDR3 DNA: TGTGCCAGCAGGACAACAAGGGGATTCCGGGACAGGGGGAAAAATACGCAGTATTTT
CDR3 protein: CASRTTRGFRDRGKNTQYF

J gene: TRBJ2-7
clone size: .
V gene: TRBV7-9
D gene: .
CDR3 DNA: TGTGCCAGCAGCTTGGAACCGGGACGGGGGTCCTACGAGCAGTACTTC
CDR3 protein: CASSLEPGRGSYEQYF

J gene: TRBJ1-1
clone size: many
V gene: TRBV10-3
D gene: .
CDR3 DNA: TGTGCCATCGGTTCGTTGAACACTGAAGCTTTCTTT
CDR3 protein: CAIGSLNTEAFF

J gene: TRBJ2-7
clone size: many
V gene: TRBV2
D gene: .
CDR3 DNA: TGTGCCAGCAGCCGGACAGCCGGGGAGGACGAGCAGTACTTC
CDR3 protein: CASSRTAGEDEQYF

J gene: TRBJ2-1
clone size: many
V gene: TRBV5-1
D gene: .
CDR3 DNA: TGCGCCAGCAGCACCGGAGGCGGGGTATACAATGAGCAGTTCTTC
CDR3 protein: CASSTGGGVYNEQFF

J gene: TRBJ2-2
clone size: many
V gene: TRBV28
D gene: .
CDR3 DNA: TGTGCCAGCAGTAGTCGGAACACCGGGGAGCTGTTTTTT
CDR3 protein: CASSSRNTGELFF

J gene: TRBJ2-7
clone size: many
V gene: TRBV10-3
D gene: TRBD1
CDR3 DNA: TGTGCCATACAGGGACAGGCGTTCTACGAGCAGTACTTC
CDR3 protein: CAIQGQAFYEQYF

J gene: TRBJ1-1
clone size: few
V gene: TRBV7-2
D gene: .
CDR3 DNA: TGTGCCAGCAGCTTCGAGGGAATGAACACTGAAGCTTTCTTT
CDR3 protein: CASSFEGMNTEAFF

J gene: TRBJ2-1
clone size: .
V gene: TRBV30
D gene: TRBD1
CDR3 DNA: TGTGCCTGGAGTACCGGGACAGGGAGAAATGAGCAGTTCTTC
CDR3 protein: CAWSTGTGRNEQFF

J gene: TRBJ2-1
clone size: .
V gene: TRBV19
D gene: .
CDR3 DNA: TGTGCCAGTAGTATATGGAGGCACGGAGGGCAGGGGTACAATGAGCAGTTCTTC
CDR3 protein: CASSIWRHGGQGYNEQFF

J gene: TRBJ1-1
clone size: few
V gene: TRBV9
D gene: .
CDR3 DNA: TGTGCCAGCAGCGGGGGGAAGGTGAACACTGAAGCTTTCTTT
CDR3 protein: CASSGGKVNTEAFF

J gene: TRBJ2-6
clone size: many
V gene: TRBV5-1
D gene: TRBD1
CDR3 DNA: TGCGCCAGCAGCCAACAACCAGGGGGAACCGGGGCCAACGTCCTGACTTTC
CDR3 protein: CASSQQPGGTGANVLTF

J gene: TRBJ2-7
clone size: few
V gene: TRBV7-9
D gene: .
CDR3 DNA: TGTGCCAGCAGCTCCTCCCACTACGAGCAGTACTTC
CDR3 protein: CASSSSHYEQYF

J gene: TRBJ2-1
clone size: .
V gene: TRBV6-6
D gene: .
CDR3 DNA: TGTGCCAGCAGTTACCGGGGATCAGGGCTCTCCTACAATGAGCAGTTCTTC
CDR3 protein: CASSYRGSGLSYNEQFF

J gene: TRBJ1-1
clone size: many
V gene: TRBV28
D gene: .
CDR3 DNA: TGTGCCAGCAGTCCCCGCGGGGGAACGGGGACTGAAGCTTTCTTT
CDR3 protein: CASSPRGGTGTEAFF

J gene: TRBJ2-5
clone size: .
V gene: TRBV6-2/TRBV6-3
D gene: TRBD2
CDR3 DNA: TGTGCCAGCAGTTACGCGGGGGTTCAAGAGACCCAGTACTTC
CDR3 protein: CASSYAGVQETQYF

J gene: TRBJ2-5
clone size: few
V gene: TRBV14
D gene: .
CDR3 DNA: TGTGCCAGCAGCCAAGATCTAGCCGGGGAGACCCAGTACTTC
CDR3 protein: CASSQDLAGETQYF

J gene: TRBJ1-1
clone size: many
V gene: TRBV2
D gene: TRBD1
CDR3 DNA: TGTGCCAGCAGTGGTTGGGACAGGGCGGCCCTTGAAGCTTTCTTT
CDR3 protein: CASSGWDRAALEAFF

J gene: TRBJ2-3
clone size: many
V gene: TRBV12-3/TRBV12-4
D gene: .
CDR3 DNA: TGTGCCAGCTCCTCTGGAACAGGCAAAAAGGGAGATACGCAGTATTTT
CDR3 protein: CASSSGTGKKGDTQYF

J gene: TRBJ2-6
clone size: .
V gene: TRBV18
D gene: .
CDR3 DNA: TGTGCCAGCTCTGATGGGGGTACCGGGGCCAACGTCCTGACTTTC
CDR3 protein: CASSDGGTGANVLTF

J gene: TRBJ2-5
clone size: .
V gene: TRBV2
D gene: TRBD2
CDR3 DNA: TGTGCCGGCAAGACTAGCGGGAGGCCCATGTATGAAGAGACCCAGTACTTC
CDR3 protein: CAGKTSGRPMYEETQYF

J gene: TRBJ1-3
clone size: .
V gene: TRBV6-1
D gene: .
CDR3 DNA: TGTGCCAGCAGTGAAGCGCGAGGGGGAGTCACGGGAAACACCATATATTTT
CDR3 protein: CASSEARGGVTGNTIYF

J gene: TRBJ2-5
clone size: many
V gene: TRBV28
D gene: TRBD1
CDR3 DNA: TGTGCCAGCAGTTTAGGGACAGGGGCCCTGTACCAAGAGACCCAGTACTTC
CDR3 protein: CASSLGTGALYQETQYF

J gene: TRBJ1-5
clone size: many
V gene: TRBV6-1
D gene: .
CDR3 DNA: TGTGCCAGCAGTCCGACGGGGGGTTTTGGAGCCAATCAGCCCCAGCATTTT
CDR3 protein: CASSPTGGFGANQPQHF

J gene: TRBJ1-5
clone size: many
V gene: TRBV2
D gene: .
CDR3 DNA: TGTGCCAGCAGTGACACGGGCAATCAGCCCCAGCATTTT
CDR3 protein: CASSDTGNQPQHF

J gene: TRBJ1-4
clone size: many
V gene: TRBV12-3/TRBV12-4
D gene: TRBD1
CDR3 DNA: TGTGCCAGCACCATAGGACAGGGGGCTGGTGAAAAACTGTTTTTT
CDR3 protein: CASTIGQGAGEKLFF

J gene: TRBJ1-5
clone size: .
V gene: TRBV19
D gene: TRBD1
CDR3 DNA: TGTGCCAGTAGTACGACAGGGGGCAATCAGCCCCAGCATTTT
CDR3 protein: CASSTTGGNQPQHF